Listed here is a single T cell receptor (beta chain). CDR3 length equals 10 residues. V shed 5 bases and J shed 10 bases, with 8 bases lying between them. Germline CDR1 reads MDHEN; CDR2 reads SYDVKM. TCRdb keeps only in-frame clones here, not all; method: immunoSEQ multiplex PCR. Among around 54,000 clones listed, just over 90% were seen once. The TCR originated in a middle-aged man with rheumatoid arthritis. The specimen was PBMCs. V gene TRBV28 combines with J gene TRBJ1-1, with D hard to call. This CDR3 is CASSGPGAFF. DNA for the CDR3: TGTGCCAGCAGTGGACCTGGAGCTTTCTTT. The complete variable domain, with remaining parts taken from reference TRBV28 and TRBJ1-1, reads DVKVTQSSRYLVKRTGEKVFLECVQDMDHENMFWYRQDPGLGLRLIYFSYDVKMKEKGDIPEGYSVSREKKERFSLILESASTNQTSMYLCASSGPGAFFGQGTRLTVV.